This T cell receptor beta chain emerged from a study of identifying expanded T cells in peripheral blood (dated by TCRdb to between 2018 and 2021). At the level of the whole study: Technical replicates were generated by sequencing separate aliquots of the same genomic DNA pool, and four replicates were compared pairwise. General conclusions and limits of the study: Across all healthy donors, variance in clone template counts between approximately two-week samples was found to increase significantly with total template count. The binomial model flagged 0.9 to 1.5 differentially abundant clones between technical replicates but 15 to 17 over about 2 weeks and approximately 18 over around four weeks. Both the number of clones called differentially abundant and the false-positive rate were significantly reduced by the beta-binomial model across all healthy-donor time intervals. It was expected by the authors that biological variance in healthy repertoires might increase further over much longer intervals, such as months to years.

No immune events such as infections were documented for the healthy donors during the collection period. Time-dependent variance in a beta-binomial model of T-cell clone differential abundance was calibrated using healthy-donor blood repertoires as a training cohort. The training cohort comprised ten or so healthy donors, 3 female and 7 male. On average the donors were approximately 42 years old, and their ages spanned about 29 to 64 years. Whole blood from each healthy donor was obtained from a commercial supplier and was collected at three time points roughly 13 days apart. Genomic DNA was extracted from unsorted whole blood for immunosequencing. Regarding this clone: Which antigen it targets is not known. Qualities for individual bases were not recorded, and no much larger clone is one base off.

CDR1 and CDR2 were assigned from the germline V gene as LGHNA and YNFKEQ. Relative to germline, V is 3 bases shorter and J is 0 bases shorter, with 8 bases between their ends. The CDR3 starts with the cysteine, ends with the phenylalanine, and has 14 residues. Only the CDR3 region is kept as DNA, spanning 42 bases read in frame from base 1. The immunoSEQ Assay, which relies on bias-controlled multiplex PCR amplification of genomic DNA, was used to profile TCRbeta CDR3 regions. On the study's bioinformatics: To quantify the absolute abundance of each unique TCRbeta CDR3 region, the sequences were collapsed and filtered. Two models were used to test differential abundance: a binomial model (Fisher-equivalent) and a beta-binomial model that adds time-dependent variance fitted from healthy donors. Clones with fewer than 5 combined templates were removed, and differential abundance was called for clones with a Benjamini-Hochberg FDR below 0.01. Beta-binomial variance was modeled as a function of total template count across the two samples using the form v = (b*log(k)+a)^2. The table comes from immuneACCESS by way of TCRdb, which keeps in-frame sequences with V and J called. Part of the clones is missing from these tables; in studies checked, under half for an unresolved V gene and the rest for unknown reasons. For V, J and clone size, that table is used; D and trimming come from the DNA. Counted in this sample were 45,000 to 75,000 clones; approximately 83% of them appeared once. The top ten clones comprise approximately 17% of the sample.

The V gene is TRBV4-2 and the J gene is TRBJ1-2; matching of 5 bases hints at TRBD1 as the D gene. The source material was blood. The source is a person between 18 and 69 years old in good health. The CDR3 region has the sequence CASSQGTTNYGYTF. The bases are TGTGCCAGCAGCCAGGGGACGACTAACTATGGCTACACCTTC.